This T cell receptor (beta chain) was observed in a study of blood T cells in healthy people across ages. Isolation of PBMCs gave at least 7 million cells per sample. About this clonotype itself: Its antigen is undetermined.

A second PCR of 7 to 11 cycles used a sample-barcoded 5' primer and a J-beta primer mix. TCRdb re-called the 5' RACE reads through MiXCR, storing one row per CDR3 protein. The table includes about 970,000 distinct CDR3 sequences, roughly 51% detected once. V was clipped by 6 bases and J by 1 base; unmatched bases: 5. CDR1 is SQVTM, CDR2 ANQGSEA, per germline. The CDR3 totals 14 residues. Study outcomes and limitations: Older individuals had lower TCR beta diversity per million T cells (the decline was roughly linear). Naive and antigen-experienced cells were not separated, limiting conclusive comparison.

This TCR derives from an older woman in good health. The chain is built from TRBV29-1 and TRBJ2-1; the match to TRBD1 covers 8 bases. Material: blood. The CDR3 nucleotides read TGCAGCGTGCAGGGGGCAGGATCCTACAATGAGCAGTTCTTC. Translated: CSVQGAGSYNEQFF.